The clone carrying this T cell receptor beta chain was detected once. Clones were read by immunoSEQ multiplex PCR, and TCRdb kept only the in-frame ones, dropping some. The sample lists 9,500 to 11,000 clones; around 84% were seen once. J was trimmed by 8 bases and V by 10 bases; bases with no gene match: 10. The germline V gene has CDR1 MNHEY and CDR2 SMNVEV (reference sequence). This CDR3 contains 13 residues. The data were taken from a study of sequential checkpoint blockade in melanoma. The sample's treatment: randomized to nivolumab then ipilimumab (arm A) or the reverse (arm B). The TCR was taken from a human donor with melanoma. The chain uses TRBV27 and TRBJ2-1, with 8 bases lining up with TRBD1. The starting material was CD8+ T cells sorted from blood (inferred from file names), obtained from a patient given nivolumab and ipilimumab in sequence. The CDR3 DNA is TGTGCCACATGGGACAGGATGAACTATGAGCAGTTCTTC. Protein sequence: CATWDRMNYEQFF.